These T cell receptor beta chains were read from a single sample in a study of T cell responses to AZD1222 COVID-19 vaccine. The repertoire was sequenced with immunoSEQ multiplex PCR; TCRdb's copy has only in-frame clones and lacks some. The table shows around 110,000 clones, with 80% to 95% occurring only once. Sequences were derived from peripheral blood, sampled 28 days after the second AZD1222 dose. These receptors all stem from an adult who received the AZD1222 COVID-19 vaccine. The CDR3 runs from the conserved cysteine through the conserved F or W. The D gene is left open where the match is weak. Rows may omit the clone size; those that give it use once, few, many or a size class.

CDR3aa	CDR3nt	abundance	d_gene	v_gene	j_gene
CASSLTFMAASIEAFF	TGTGCCAGCAGCTTAACCTTTATGGCTGCGAGCATCGAAGCTTTCTTT	.	.	TRBV7-9	TRBJ1-1
CSVSAGVNQPQHF	TGCAGCGTTTCGGCCGGTGTTAATCAGCCCCAGCATTTT	once	.	TRBV29-1	TRBJ1-5
CASSQIDEQFF	TGTGCCAGCAGCCAAATCGATGAGCAGTTCTTC	once	.	TRBV3-1/TRBV3-2	TRBJ2-1
CASILKDTQYF	TGTGCCAGCATCCTAAAAGATACGCAGTATTTT	.	.	TRBV5-6	TRBJ2-3
CASSISPGSNQPQHF	TGTGCCAGTAGTATATCCCCTGGGAGCAATCAGCCCCAGCATTTT	.	.	TRBV19	TRBJ1-5
CASTSGQADEQYF	TGTGCCAGCACCTCTGGACAGGCTGACGAGCAGTACTTC	.	TRBD1	TRBV6-5	TRBJ2-7
CASSSRTSGGGNEQFF	TGTGCCAGTAGTTCCAGGACTAGCGGAGGGGGCAATGAGCAGTTCTTC	few	TRBD2	TRBV19	TRBJ2-1
CASSLVSSDEQFF	TGTGCCAGCAGCTTAGTTAGTAGCGATGAGCAGTTCTTC	.	.	TRBV7-9	TRBJ2-1
CASSIRDRKYGYTF	TGTGCCAGTAGTATCCGGGACAGGAAGTATGGCTACACCTTC	.	TRBD1	TRBV19	TRBJ1-2
CASSSPRGNYGYTF	TGTGCCAGCAGTTCGCCCAGGGGGAACTATGGCTACACCTTC	.	TRBD1	TRBV6-5	TRBJ1-2
CASSFSDNYNEQFF	TGTGCCAGCAGTTTCTCGGACAACTACAATGAGCAGTTCTTC	.	.	TRBV27	TRBJ2-1
CAWTKTVEAFF	TGTGCCTGGACCAAAACGGTCGAGGCTTTCTTT	.	.	TRBV30	TRBJ1-1
CAWSPITSYGYTF	TGTGCCTGGAGTCCAATTACCTCATATGGCTACACCTTC	.	.	TRBV30	TRBJ1-2
CASSMSRGNTEAFF	TGTGCCAGTAGTATGAGTAGGGGGAACACTGAAGCTTTCTTT	.	.	TRBV19	TRBJ1-1
CATGREPFEKLFF	TGTGCCACCGGGAGGGAGCCCTTTGAAAAACTGTTTTTT	.	.	TRBV15	TRBJ1-4
CASSEFFGGGRGNTEAFF	TGTGCCAGCAGTGAATTCTTCGGCGGTGGCAGGGGAAACACTGAAGCTTTCTTT	.	.	TRBV6-1	TRBJ1-1
CASSIENTQYF	TGTGCCAGTAGTATAGAAAATACGCAGTATTTT	.	.	TRBV19	TRBJ2-3
CASSTDRGSYEQYF	TGTGCCAGCAGTACCGACAGGGGGTCCTACGAGCAGTACTTC	.	TRBD1	TRBV6-5	TRBJ2-7
CASSLGTDLSNQPQHF	TGCGCCAGCAGCTTGGGGACAGATCTTAGCAATCAGCCCCAGCATTTT	once	.	TRBV5-1	TRBJ1-5
CASSVDRGLYNEQFF	TGTGCCAGCAGCGTGGACAGGGGTCTCTACAATGAGCAGTTCTTC	.	TRBD1	TRBV5-4	TRBJ2-1
CASSVEPSTNQPQHF	TGTGCCAGCAGCGTAGAACCCAGCACCAATCAGCCCCAGCATTTT	.	.	TRBV9	TRBJ1-5
CASSQDWGATSDLLNYGYTF	TGCGCCAGCAGCCAAGACTGGGGTGCCACGTCGGACCTTCTTAACTATGGCTACACCTTC	.	.	TRBV4-3	TRBJ1-2
CSASPGTSDYEQYF	TGCAGTGCTAGTCCCGGGACTAGCGACTACGAGCAGTACTTC	.	TRBD2	TRBV20-1	TRBJ2-7
CASSFAGTGGITNYGYTF	TGTGCCAGCAGCTTCGCCGGGACAGGGGGAATAACCAACTATGGCTACACCTTC	.	TRBD1	TRBV7-9	TRBJ1-2
CASSPQGGNTEAFF	TGTGCCAGCAGTCCCCAGGGTGGGAACACTGAAGCTTTCTTT	.	.	TRBV11-2	TRBJ1-1
CASSRGLVGGNEQFF	TGTGCCAGCAGCCGGGGACTAGTTGGCGGGAATGAGCAGTTCTTC	once	TRBD2	TRBV3-1/TRBV3-2	TRBJ2-1
CATSSSRTANEKLFF	TGTGCCACCAGCAGTTCCAGGACGGCTAATGAAAAACTGTTTTTT	.	.	TRBV15	TRBJ1-4